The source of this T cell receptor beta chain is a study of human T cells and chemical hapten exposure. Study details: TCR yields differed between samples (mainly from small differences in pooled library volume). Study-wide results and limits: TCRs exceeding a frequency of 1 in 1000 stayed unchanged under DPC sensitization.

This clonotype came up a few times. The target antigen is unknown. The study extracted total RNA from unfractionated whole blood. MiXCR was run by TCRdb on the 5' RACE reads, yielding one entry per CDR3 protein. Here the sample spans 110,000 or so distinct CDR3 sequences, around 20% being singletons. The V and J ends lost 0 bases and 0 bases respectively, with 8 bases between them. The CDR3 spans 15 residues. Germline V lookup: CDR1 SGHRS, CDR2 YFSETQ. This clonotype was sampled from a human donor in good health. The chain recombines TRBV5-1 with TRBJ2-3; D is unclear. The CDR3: CASSLGSASTDTQYF. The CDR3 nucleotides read TGCGCCAGCAGCTTGGGGTCAGCTAGCACAGATACGCAGTATTTT. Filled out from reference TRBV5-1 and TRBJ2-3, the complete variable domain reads KAGVTQTPRYLIKTRGQQVTLSCSPISGHRSVSWYQQTPGQGLQFLFEYFSETQRNKGNFPGRFSGRQFSNSRSEMNVSTLELGDSALYLCASSLGSASTDTQYFGPGTRLTVL.